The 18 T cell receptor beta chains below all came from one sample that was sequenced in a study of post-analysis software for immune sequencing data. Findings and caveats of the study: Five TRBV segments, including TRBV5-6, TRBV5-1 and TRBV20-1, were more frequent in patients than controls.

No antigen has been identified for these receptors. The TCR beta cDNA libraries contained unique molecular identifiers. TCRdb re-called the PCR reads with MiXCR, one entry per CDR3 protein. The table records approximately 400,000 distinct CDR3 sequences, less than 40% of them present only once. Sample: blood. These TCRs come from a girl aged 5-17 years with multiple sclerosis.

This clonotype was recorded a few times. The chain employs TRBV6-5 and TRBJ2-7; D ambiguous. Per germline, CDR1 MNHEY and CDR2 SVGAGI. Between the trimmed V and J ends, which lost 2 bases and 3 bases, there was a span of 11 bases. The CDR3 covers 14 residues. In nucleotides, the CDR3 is TGTGCCAGCAGTTACCAGGCCACCGACTACGAGCAGTACTTC. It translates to CASSYQATDYEQYF.

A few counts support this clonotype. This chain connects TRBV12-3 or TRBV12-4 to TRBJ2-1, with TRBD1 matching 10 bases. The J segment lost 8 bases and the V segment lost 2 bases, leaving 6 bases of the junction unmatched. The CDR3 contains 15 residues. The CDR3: CASSLMTGGVYEQFF. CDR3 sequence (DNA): TGTGCCAGCAGTTTAATGACAGGGGGCGTCTATGAGCAGTTCTTC.

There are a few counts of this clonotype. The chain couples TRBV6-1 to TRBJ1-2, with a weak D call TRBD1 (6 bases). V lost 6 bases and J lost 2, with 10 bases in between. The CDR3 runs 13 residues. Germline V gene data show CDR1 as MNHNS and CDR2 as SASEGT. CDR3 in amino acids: CASRTDRNYGYTF. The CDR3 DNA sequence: TGTGCCAGCAGGACCGACAGGAACTATGGCTACACCTTC.

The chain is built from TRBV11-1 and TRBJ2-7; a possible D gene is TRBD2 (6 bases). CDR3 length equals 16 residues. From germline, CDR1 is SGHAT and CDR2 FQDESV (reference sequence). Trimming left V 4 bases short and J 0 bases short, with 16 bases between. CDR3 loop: CASSSQSSGVSYEQYF. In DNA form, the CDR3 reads TGTGCCAGCAGCTCCCAAAGTAGCGGTGTCTCCTACGAGCAGTACTTC.

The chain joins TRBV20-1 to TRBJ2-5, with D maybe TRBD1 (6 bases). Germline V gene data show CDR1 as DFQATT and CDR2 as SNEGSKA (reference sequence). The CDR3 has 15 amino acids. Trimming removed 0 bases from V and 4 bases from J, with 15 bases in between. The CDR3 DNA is TGCAGTGCTAGAGATCCCAACAGGGACCGAGAGACCCAGTACTTC. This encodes CSARDPNRDRETQYF.

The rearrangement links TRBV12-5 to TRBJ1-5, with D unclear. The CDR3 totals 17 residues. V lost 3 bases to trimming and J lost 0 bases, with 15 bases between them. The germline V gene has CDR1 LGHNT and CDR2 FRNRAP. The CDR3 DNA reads TGTGCTAGTGGTTTTCAACTCAGATATTATAGCAATCAGCCCCAGCATTTT. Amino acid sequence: CASGFQLRYYSNQPQHF. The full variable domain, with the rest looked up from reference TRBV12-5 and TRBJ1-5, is DARVTQTPRHKVTEMGQEVTMRCQPILGHNTVFWYRQTMMQGLELLAYFRNRAPLDDSGMPKDRFSAEMPDATLATLKIQPSEPRDSAVYFCASGFQLRYYSNQPQHFGDGTRLSIL.

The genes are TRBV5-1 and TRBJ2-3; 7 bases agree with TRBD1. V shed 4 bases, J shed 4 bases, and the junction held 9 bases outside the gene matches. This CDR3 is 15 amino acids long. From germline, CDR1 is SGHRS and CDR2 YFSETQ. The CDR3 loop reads CASSPGQSVSDTQYF. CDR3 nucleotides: TGCGCCAGCAGCCCGGGACAGTCGGTGTCAGATACGCAGTATTTT.

CDR3 coding DNA: TGTGCCAGCGCTTCGGAGAACTATGGCTACACCTTC. The encoded protein is CASASENYGYTF. The chain carries TRBV11-2 and TRBJ1-2, with D uncertain. Germline V lookup: CDR1 SGHAT, CDR2 FQNNGV. The CDR3 loop spans 12 amino acids. V was cut by 8 bases and J by 2 bases, with 9 bases left in between.

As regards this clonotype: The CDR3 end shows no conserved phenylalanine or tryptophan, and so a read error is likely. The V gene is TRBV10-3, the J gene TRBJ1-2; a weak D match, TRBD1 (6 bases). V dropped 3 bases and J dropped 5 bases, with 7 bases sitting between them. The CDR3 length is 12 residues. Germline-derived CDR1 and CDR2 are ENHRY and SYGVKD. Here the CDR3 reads CAISDGQYGYTL. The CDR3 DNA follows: TGTGCCATCAGTGATGGACAGTATGGCTACACCCTC.

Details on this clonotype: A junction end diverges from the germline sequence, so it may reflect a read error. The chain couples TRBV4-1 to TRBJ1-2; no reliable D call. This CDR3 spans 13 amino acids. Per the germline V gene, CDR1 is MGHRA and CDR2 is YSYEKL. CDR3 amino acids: CANSRDTNYGYTF. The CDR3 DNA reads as TGCGCCAACAGCCGCGACACTAACTATGGCTACACCTTC.

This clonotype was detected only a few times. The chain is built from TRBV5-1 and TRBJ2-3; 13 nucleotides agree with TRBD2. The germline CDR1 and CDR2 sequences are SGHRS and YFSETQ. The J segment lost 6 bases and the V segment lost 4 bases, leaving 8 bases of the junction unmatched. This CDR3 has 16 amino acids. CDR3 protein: CASSPTSGGPADTQYF. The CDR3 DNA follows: TGCGCCAGCAGCCCGACTAGCGGGGGGCCGGCGGATACGCAGTATTTT.

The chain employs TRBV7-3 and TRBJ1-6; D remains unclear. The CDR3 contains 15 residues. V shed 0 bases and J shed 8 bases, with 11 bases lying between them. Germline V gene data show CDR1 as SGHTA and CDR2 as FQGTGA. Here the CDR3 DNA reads TGTGCCAGCAGCTTAACCGGAGGATGGGATTCACCCCTCCACTTT. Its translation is CASSLTGGWDSPLHF. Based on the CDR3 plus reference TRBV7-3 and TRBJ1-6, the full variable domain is GAGVSQTPSNKVTEKGKYVELRCDPISGHTALYWYRQSLGQGPEFLIYFQGTGAADDSGLPNDRFFAVRPEGSVSTLKIQRTERGDSAVYLCASSLTGGWDSPLHFGNGTRLTVT.

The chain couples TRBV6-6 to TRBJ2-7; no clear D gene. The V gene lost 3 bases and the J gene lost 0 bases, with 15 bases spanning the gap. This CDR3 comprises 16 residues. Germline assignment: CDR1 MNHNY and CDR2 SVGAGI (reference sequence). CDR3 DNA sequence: TGTGCCAGCAGTTATGGTACGACCGTCAGCTCCTACGAGCAGTACTTC. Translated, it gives CASSYGTTVSSYEQYF.

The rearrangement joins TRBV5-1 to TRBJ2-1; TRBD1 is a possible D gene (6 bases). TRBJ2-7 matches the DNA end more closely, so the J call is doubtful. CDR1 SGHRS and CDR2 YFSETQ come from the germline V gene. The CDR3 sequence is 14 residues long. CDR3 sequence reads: CASSSQGLNNEQYF. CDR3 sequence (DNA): TGCGCCAGCAGCTCCCAGGGGCTCAACAATGAGCAGTACTTC.

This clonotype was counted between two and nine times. The CDR3 protein is CANSSRTGGAGTEAFF. In DNA, the CDR3 is TGTGCCAACAGCTCTAGGACAGGGGGCGCGGGCACTGAAGCTTTCTTT. The chain uses TRBV12-3 or TRBV12-4 and TRBJ1-1; 11 nucleotides agree with TRBD1. The CDR3 runs 16 residues. J gave up 4 bases and V 10 bases, and 14 bases lay outside the gene matches.

CDR3 DNA sequence: TGCGCCAGCAGCCAAGAGCTCCGACAACCTTGGGGAGAGCAGTACTTC. Residues: CASSQELRQPWGEQYF. The chain has TRBV4-1 and TRBJ2-7; D remains unclear. The CDR3 spans 16 residues. Germline CDR1 MGHRA, CDR2 YSYEKL. The V and J ends lost 0 bases and 7 bases respectively, with 19 bases between them.

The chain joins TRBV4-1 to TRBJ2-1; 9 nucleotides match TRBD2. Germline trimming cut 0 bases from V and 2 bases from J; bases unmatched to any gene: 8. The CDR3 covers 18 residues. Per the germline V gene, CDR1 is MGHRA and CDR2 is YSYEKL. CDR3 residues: CASSQERLAGLTYNEQFF. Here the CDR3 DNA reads TGCGCCAGCAGCCAAGAACGGCTAGCGGGGTTAACCTACAATGAGCAGTTCTTC.

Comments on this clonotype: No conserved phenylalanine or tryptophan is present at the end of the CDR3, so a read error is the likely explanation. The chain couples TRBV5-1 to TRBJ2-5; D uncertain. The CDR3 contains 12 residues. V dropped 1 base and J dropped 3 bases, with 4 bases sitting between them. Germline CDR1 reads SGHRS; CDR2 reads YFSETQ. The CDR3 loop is CASSLSEETQYI. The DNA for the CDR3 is TGCGCCAGCAGCTTGTCTGAAGAGACCCAGTACATC.